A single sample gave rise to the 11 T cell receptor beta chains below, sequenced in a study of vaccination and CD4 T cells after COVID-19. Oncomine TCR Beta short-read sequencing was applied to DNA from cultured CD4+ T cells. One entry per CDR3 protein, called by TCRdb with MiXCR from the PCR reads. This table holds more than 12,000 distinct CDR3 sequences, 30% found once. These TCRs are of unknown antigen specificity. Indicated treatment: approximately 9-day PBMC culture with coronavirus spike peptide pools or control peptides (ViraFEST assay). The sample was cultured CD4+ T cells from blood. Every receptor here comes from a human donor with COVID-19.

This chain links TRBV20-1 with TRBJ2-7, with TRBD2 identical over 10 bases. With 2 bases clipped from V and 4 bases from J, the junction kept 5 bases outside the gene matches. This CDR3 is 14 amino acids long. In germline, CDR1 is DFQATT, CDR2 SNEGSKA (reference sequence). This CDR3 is CSARFTSGAYEQYF. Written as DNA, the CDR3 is TGCAGTGCTAGATTTACTAGCGGGGCGTACGAGCAGTACTTC.

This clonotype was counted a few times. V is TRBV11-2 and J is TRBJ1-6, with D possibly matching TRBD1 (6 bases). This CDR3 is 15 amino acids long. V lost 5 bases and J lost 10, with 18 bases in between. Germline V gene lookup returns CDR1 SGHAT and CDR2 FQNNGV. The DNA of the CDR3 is TGTGCCAGCAGCCCGTTGACAGGTTTAGGGTCACCCCTCCACTTT. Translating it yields CASSPLTGLGSPLHF.

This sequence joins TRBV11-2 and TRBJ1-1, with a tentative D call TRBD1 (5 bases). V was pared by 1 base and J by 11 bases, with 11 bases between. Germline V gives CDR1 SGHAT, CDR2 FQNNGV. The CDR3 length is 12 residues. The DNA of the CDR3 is TGTGCCAGCAGCTTAGCTGCAGGGAACGCTTTCTTT. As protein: CASSLAAGNAFF.

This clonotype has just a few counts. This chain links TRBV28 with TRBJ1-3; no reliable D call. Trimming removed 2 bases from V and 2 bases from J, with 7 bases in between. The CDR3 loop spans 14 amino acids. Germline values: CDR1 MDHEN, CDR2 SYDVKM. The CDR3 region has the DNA TGTGCCAGCAGTTTAATGGGCGCTGGAAACACCATATATTTT. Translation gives CASSLMGAGNTIYF.

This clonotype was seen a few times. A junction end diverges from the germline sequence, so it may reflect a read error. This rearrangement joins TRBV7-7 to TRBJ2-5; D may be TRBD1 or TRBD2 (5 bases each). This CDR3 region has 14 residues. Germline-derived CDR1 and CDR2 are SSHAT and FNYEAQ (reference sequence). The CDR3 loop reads CASSSGARGETQYF. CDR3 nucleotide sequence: TGTGCTAGCAGCTCCGGGGCCCGGGGAGAGACCCAGTACTTC. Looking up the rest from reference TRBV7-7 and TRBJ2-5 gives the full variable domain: GAGVSQSPRYKVTKRGQDVTLRCDPISSHATLYWYQQALGQGPEFLTYFNYEAQPDKSGLPSDRFSAERPEGSISTLTIQRTEQRDSAMYRCASSSGARGETQYFGPGTRLLVL.

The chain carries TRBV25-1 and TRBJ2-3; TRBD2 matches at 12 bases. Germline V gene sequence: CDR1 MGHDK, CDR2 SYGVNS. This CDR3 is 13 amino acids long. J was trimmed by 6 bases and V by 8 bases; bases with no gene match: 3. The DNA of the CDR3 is TGTGCCAGCTATGGACTAGCGGGGGATACGCAGTATTTT. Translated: CASYGLAGDTQYF.

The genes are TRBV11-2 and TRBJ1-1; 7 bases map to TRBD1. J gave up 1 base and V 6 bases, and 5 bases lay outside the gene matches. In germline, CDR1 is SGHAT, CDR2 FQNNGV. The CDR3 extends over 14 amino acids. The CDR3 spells CASRINRGNTEAFF. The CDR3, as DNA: TGTGCCAGCAGAATCAACAGGGGGAACACTGAAGCTTTCTTT.

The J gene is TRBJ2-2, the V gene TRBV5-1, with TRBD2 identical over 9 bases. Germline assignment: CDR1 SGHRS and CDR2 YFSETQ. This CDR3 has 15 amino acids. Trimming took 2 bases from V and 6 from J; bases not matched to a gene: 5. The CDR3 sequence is CASSFSSGGPGELFF. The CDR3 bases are TGCGCCAGCAGCTTCAGTAGCGGGGGACCCGGGGAGCTGTTTTTT.

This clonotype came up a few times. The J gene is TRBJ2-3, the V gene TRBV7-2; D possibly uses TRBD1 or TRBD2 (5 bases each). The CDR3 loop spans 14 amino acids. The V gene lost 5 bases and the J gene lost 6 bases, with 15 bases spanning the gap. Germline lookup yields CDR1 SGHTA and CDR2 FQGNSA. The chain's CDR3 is CASSSPGTRDTQYF. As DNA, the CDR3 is TGTGCCAGCAGCAGTCCGGGGACGCGGGATACGCAGTATTTT.

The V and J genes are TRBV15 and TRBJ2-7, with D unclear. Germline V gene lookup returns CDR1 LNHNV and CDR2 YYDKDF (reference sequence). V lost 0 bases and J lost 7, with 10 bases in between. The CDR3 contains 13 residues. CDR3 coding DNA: TGTGCCACCAGCAGAGAGTCGCTTGGGGAGCAGTACTTC. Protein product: CATSRESLGEQYF.

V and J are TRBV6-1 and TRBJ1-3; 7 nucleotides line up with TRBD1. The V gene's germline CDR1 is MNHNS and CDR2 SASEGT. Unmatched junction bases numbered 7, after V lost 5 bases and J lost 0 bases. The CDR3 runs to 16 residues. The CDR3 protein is CASSRTTGTSGNTIYF. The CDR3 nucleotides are TGTGCCAGCAGTAGGACGACAGGGACCTCTGGAAACACCATATATTTT.